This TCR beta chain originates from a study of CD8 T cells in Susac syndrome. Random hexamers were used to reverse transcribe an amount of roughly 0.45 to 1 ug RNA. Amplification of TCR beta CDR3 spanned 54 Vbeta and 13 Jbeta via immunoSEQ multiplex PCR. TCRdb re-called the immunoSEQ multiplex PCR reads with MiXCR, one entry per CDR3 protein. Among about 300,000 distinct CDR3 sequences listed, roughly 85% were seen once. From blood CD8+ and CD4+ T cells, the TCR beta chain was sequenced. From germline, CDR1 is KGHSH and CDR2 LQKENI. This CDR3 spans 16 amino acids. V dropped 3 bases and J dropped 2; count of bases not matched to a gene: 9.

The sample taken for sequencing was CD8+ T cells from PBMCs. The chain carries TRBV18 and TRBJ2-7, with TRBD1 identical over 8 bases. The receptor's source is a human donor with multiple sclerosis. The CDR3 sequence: CASSPRPGQGTYEQYF. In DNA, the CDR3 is TGTGCCAGCTCACCCCGTCCCGGACAGGGTACCTACGAGCAGTACTTC.